This T cell receptor (beta chain) was found in a study of T-cell memory formation after mild COVID-19. This clonotype showed up many times. MiXCR, run by TCRdb on the 5' RACE reads, gives a single entry per CDR3 protein. Seen here are 150,000 to 200,000 distinct CDR3 sequences, roughly 10% observed once, and the top ten hold more than 3.5%. The CDR3 spans 14 residues. Per germline, CDR1 SQVTM and CDR2 ANQGSEA. The germline V and J ends were trimmed by 3 bases and 2 bases, with 12 bases remaining between them. The chain recombines TRBV29-1 with TRBJ2-3; D is perhaps TRBD2 (6 bases). The sequencing sample was made of PBMCs or a T cell subset sorted from them (not recorded which). The TCR comes from a man between 18 and 29 years old who had mild COVID-19 (a few samples of this study predate the infection). Cell type and time point are not known. The CDR3 DNA reads as TGCAGCGTTGACGCGGGGTGGGACACAGATACGCAGTATTTT. As protein: CSVDAGWDTDTQYF.